These 9 T cell receptor beta chains share one sample of origin, sequenced in a study of T cell responses to AZD1222 COVID-19 vaccine. TCRdb's table, derived via immunoSEQ multiplex PCR, lists solely in-frame clones and lacks some. The sample contains about 54,000 clones, around 92% of which appear only once. The sample was peripheral blood, taken on day 0 of AZD1222 vaccination. Receptors were obtained from an adult in good health.

The gene calls are TRBV2 and TRBJ1-1; tentative D call: TRBD1 (5 bases). V was trimmed by 7 bases and J by 5 bases, leaving 17 bases between them. The germline gives CDR1 SNHLY, CDR2 FYNNEI. The CDR3 is made up of 14 amino acids. The CDR3 spells CASNQGEGLTEAFF. CDR3 DNA sequence: TGTGCCAGCAACCAGGGTGAGGGATTGACTGAAGCTTTCTTT.

V and J are TRBV5-8 and TRBJ2-7, with 7 bases lining up with TRBD2. The CDR3 spans 15 residues. With V trimmed by 1 base and J by 6 bases, 10 bases remained unmatched. Germline CDR1 reads SGHTS; CDR2 reads YDEGEE. The CDR3 loop is CASSLYRGSGVEQYF. In nucleotides, the CDR3 is TGTGCCAGCAGCTTGTATAGGGGAAGCGGGGTCGAGCAGTACTTC.

V usage is TRBV25-1 and J usage is TRBJ2-5, with 13 bases matching TRBD2. Germline loops: CDR1 MGHDK, CDR2 SYGVNS. J was trimmed by 4 bases and V by 2 bases; bases with no gene match: 10. The CDR3 has 18 amino acids. CDR3 sequence reads: CASSEGKLAGGAGETQYF. The CDR3 DNA is TGTGCCAGCAGTGAAGGGAAACTAGCGGGAGGGGCTGGAGAGACCCAGTACTTC.

The V and J genes are TRBV6-6 and TRBJ2-7; D unclear. The CDR3 runs to 13 residues. The germline V gene has CDR1 MNHNY and CDR2 SVGAGI (reference sequence). V was trimmed by 6 bases and J by 2 bases, leaving 11 bases between them. CDR3 amino acids: CASSPDNPYEQYF. The CDR3 region has the DNA TGTGCCAGCAGCCCCGACAACCCCTACGAGCAGTACTTC.

This chain links TRBV5-1 with TRBJ1-1; D remains ambiguous. V was clipped by 0 bases and J by 5 bases, with 11 bases between them. The length of the CDR3 is 14 residues. The germline V gene encodes CDR1 SGHRS and CDR2 YFSETQ. DNA of the CDR3: TGCGCCAGCAGCTTGGCCACCGGGGTGACTGAAGCTTTCTTT. Encoded protein: CASSLATGVTEAFF.

This rearrangement joins TRBV6-5 to TRBJ2-7; D is unclear. The germline V and J ends were trimmed by 0 bases and 2 bases, with 11 bases remaining between them. The CDR3 runs to 15 residues. CDR1 is MNHEY and CDR2 is SVGAGI in the germline V gene. As DNA, the CDR3 is TGTGCCAGCAGTTACTCCCAGAAGCCCCCCTACGAGCAGTACTTC. Translation: CASSYSQKPPYEQYF.

The V call is TRBV7-2, the J call TRBJ1-2; D possibly corresponds to TRBD1 (5 bases). CDR1 is SGHTA and CDR2 is FQGNSA in the germline V gene. The CDR3 is made up of 13 amino acids. V was clipped by 5 bases and J by 5 bases, with 12 bases between them. DNA of the CDR3: TGTGCCAGCAGCCGAGACAAGGGGTATGGCTACACCTTC. It is translated as CASSRDKGYGYTF.

This clone came up once. This chain uses TRBV29-1 with TRBJ1-4; 9 bases agree with TRBD1. Trimming removed 3 bases from V and 8 bases from J; junction bases left unmatched: 7. Looked up from germline, CDR1 is SQVTM and CDR2 is ANQGSEA. CDR3 size: 14 residues. This CDR3 is CSVDLGTGLEKLFF. In DNA, the CDR3 is TGCAGCGTTGACCTCGGGACAGGGCTAGAAAAACTGTTTTTT.

CDR3 nucleotides: TGTGCCAGCAGCCAAGAGCAATCCGGGGAGACCCAGTACTTC. It specifies CASSQEQSGETQYF. This chain joins TRBV4-2 and TRBJ2-5; D is unclear. The CDR3 totals 14 residues. The germline V gene has CDR1 LGHNA and CDR2 YNFKEQ. With 0 bases removed from V and 5 bases from J, the gap between germline ends came to 10 bases.